What follows are 26 T cell receptor beta chains derived from one specimen sequenced in a study of T cell responses to AZD1222 COVID-19 vaccine (dated by TCRdb to the early 2020s). Taken with the paper, the label for time point translates to: baseline before first vaccination. The library was produced with the immunoSEQ multiplex PCR assay. TCRdb retrieved this table from immuneACCESS and kept in-frame rearrangements only. Not all clones are present; in checked studies, unresolved V genes account for under half, and no reason is known for the remainder. The sample table holds 100,000 or so clones, of which over 75% were seen once. The ten largest clones take up approximately 15% of the sample. The input for sequencing was peripheral blood, taken on day 0 of AZD1222 vaccination. The receptors were sampled from an adult in good health.

The V gene is TRBV6-2 or TRBV6-3, the J gene TRBJ2-1; TRBD2 matches 11 bases. This CDR3 is built from 19 residues. The germline CDR1 and CDR2 sequences are MNHEY and SVGEGT. The V gene end was trimmed by 3 bases and the J gene end by 7 bases; junction bases not matched to a gene: 17. CDR3 protein: CASSYPIPTSGRLWNEQFF. Here the CDR3 DNA reads TGTGCCAGCAGTTATCCCATCCCCACTAGCGGGAGATTGTGGAATGAGCAGTTCTTC.

A few counts support this clone. This chain joins TRBV29-1 and TRBJ2-7; D assignment may be TRBD1 or TRBD2 (5 bases each). The ends were cut back, 5 bases at V and 2 bases at J, with 25 bases in the middle. Germline V lookup: CDR1 SQVTM, CDR2 ANQGSEA. This CDR3 has 17 amino acids. Here the CDR3 DNA reads TGCAGCGTTACCTCCCCTATCGGGGCAGCCCTAACCTACGAGCAGTACTTC. Translation gives CSVTSPIGAALTYEQYF.

The chain uses TRBV12-3 or TRBV12-4 and TRBJ2-3; possibly TRBD1 for D (5 bases). Trimming removed 3 bases from V and 4 bases from J, with 8 bases in between. This CDR3 has 13 residues. This CDR3 is CASSFSGSDTQYF. The CDR3 nucleotides are TGTGCCAGCAGTTTTTCAGGGTCAGATACGCAGTATTTT.

The rearrangement joins TRBV29-1 to TRBJ2-3, with D unclear. The CDR3 spans 14 residues. Trimming removed 3 bases from V and 1 base from J, with 11 bases in between. Germline CDR1 and CDR2: SQVTM and ANQGSEA. Here the CDR3 reads CSVDPAGGTDTQYF. Written as DNA, the CDR3 is TGCAGCGTTGACCCAGCTGGGGGCACAGATACGCAGTATTTT.

This chain connects TRBV20-1 to TRBJ2-1; 14 nucleotides match TRBD2. The CDR3 is 15 amino acids. Germline values: CDR1 DFQATT, CDR2 SNEGSKA (reference sequence). The J segment lost 7 bases and the V segment lost 6 bases, leaving 8 bases of the junction unmatched. CDR3 sequence reads: CSASRTSGRWNEQFF. In nucleotides, the CDR3 is TGCAGTGCGAGTCGGACTAGCGGGAGGTGGAATGAGCAGTTCTTC.

V is TRBV27 and J is TRBJ2-5, with 8 bases identical to TRBD2. The CDR3 is 15 amino acids. V shed 7 bases, J shed 2 bases, and the junction held 9 bases outside the gene matches. CDR1 is MNHEY and CDR2 is SMNVEV in the germline V gene (reference sequence). The CDR3: CASKLAGLPQETQYF. The CDR3 region has the DNA TGTGCCAGCAAGCTAGCGGGCTTGCCACAAGAGACCCAGTACTTC.

The chain links TRBV5-1 to TRBJ1-4, with a possible D match to TRBD1 (5 bases). Germline lookup yields CDR1 SGHRS and CDR2 YFSETQ. The CDR3 extends over 15 amino acids. V was cut by 0 bases and J by 3 bases, with 9 bases left in between. CDR3 sequence (DNA): TGCGCCAGCAGCTTGGGGGGCTATGCTAATGAAAAACTGTTTTTT. Translated, it gives CASSLGGYANEKLFF.

V is TRBV7-9 and J is TRBJ2-1, with D perhaps matching TRBD2 (7 bases). Trimming took 5 bases from V and 6 from J, leaving 14 bases between them. This CDR3 is built from 14 residues. Per the germline V gene, CDR1 is SEHNR and CDR2 is FQNEAQ (reference sequence). The chain's CDR3 is CASSLGASGNEQFF. In DNA, the CDR3 is TGTGCCAGCAGCCTGGGGGCTAGCGGCAATGAGCAGTTCTTC.

The chain combines TRBV11-2 with TRBJ2-7; 9 nucleotides align to TRBD1. V trimming: 7 bases; J trimming: 0 bases; junction bases outside the gene matches: 4. Germline V gives CDR1 SGHAT, CDR2 FQNNGV. This CDR3 is 14 amino acids long. This CDR3 is CASTGTGPSYEQYF. In DNA, the CDR3 is TGTGCCAGCACCGGGACAGGGCCCTCCTACGAGCAGTACTTC.

This sequence joins TRBV28 and TRBJ2-1; 7 positions match TRBD2. With 6 bases clipped from V and 3 bases from J, the junction kept 11 bases outside the gene matches. This CDR3 is 16 amino acids long. Germline CDR1 MDHEN, CDR2 SYDVKM. The CDR3 is CASRIGEGGNYNEQFF. DNA for the CDR3: TGTGCCAGCAGAATAGGAGAGGGAGGGAACTACAATGAGCAGTTCTTC.

The rearrangement joins TRBV3-1 (or the pseudogene TRBV3-2) to TRBJ1-4; D gene ambiguous. V lost 3 bases, J lost 3 bases, and 8 bases lay in between. CDR1 is LGHDT, CDR2 YNNKEL, per germline (reference sequence). CDR3 length equals 14 residues. The CDR3 region is CASSQRQPNEKLFF. CDR3 in DNA: TGTGCCAGCAGCCAGAGGCAGCCTAATGAAAAACTGTTTTTT.

This chain uses TRBV5-1 with TRBJ1-1; D remains ambiguous. Germline CDR1 and CDR2: SGHRS and YFSETQ. The germline V and J ends were trimmed by 3 bases and 5 bases, with 14 bases remaining between them. The CDR3 consists of 14 residues. CDR3 loop: CASSSRTGNTEAFF. CDR3 nucleotides: TGCGCCAGCAGCTCACGGACGGGAAATACTGAAGCTTTCTTT.

This chain connects TRBV19 to TRBJ2-7; 8 bases are a match to TRBD2. V dropped 7 bases and J dropped 5; count of bases not matched to a gene: 16. The germline CDR1 and CDR2 sequences are LNHDA and SQIVND (reference sequence). The CDR3 is made up of 16 amino acids. In nucleotides, the CDR3 is TGTGCCAGTACCAGAGGTCCTAGCGGGTTTTTCAACGAGCAGTACTTC. This codes for CASTRGPSGFFNEQYF.

The table lists this clone with a count of one. At one end the junction does not follow the germline gene, possibly because of a read error. The rearrangement uses TRBV5-1 and TRBJ1-6; D uncertain. The V gene's germline CDR1 is SGHRS and CDR2 YFSETQ. There are 15 residues in the CDR3. The CDR3 DNA reads TGCGCCAGCAGCTTGGCTTTCTCCGATAATTCACCCCTCCACTTT. It is translated as CASSLAFSDNSPLHF. Supplemented by reference TRBV5-1 and TRBJ1-6, the full variable domain reads KAGVTQTPRYLIKTRGQQVTLSCSPISGHRSVSWYQQTPGQGLQFLFEYFSETQRNKGNFPGRFSGRQFSNSRSEMNVSTLELGDSALYLCASSLAFSDNSPLHFGNGTRLTVT.

The chain couples TRBV5-1 to TRBJ2-7; 8 nucleotides match TRBD2. Germline V gives CDR1 SGHRS, CDR2 YFSETQ. The V gene end was trimmed by 3 bases and the J gene end by 4 bases; junction bases not matched to a gene: 6. The CDR3 is 14 amino acids. CDR3 sequence: CASSSGLAGYEQYF. DNA of the CDR3: TGCGCCAGCAGCTCCGGACTAGCTGGGTACGAGCAGTACTTC.

The chain links TRBV28 to TRBJ1-1; TRBD1 aligns across 8 bases. The CDR3 loop spans 13 amino acids. Germline V CDR1 and CDR2: MDHEN, SYDVKM. The ends lost 6 bases at V and 5 bases at J; junction bases unmatched: 5. DNA for the CDR3: TGTGCCAGCAGAGACAGGGGAATGACTGAAGCTTTCTTT. It codes for CASRDRGMTEAFF.

The V call is TRBV15, the J call TRBJ1-2; D is uncertain. The CDR3 is 12 residues long. Between the trimmed V and J ends, which lost 1 base and 8 bases, there was a span of 8 bases. Germline CDR1 is LNHNV and CDR2 is YYDKDF (reference sequence). The CDR3 here is CATSRGHLGYTF. DNA for the CDR3: TGTGCCACCAGCAGAGGGCATCTGGGCTACACCTTC. The full variable domain, completed using reference TRBV15 and TRBJ1-2, is DAMVIQNPRYQVTQFGKPVTLSCSQTLNHNVMYWYQQKSSQAPKLLFHYYDKDFNNEADTPDNFQSRRPNTSFCFLDIRSPGLGDTAMYLCATSRGHLGYTFGSGTRLTVV.

The chain recombines TRBV6-6 with TRBJ2-7; 12 nucleotides match TRBD1. V lost 4 bases to trimming and J lost 5 bases; unmatched junction nucleotides: 3. Per germline, CDR1 MNHNY and CDR2 SVGAGI (reference sequence). The CDR3 sequence is 14 residues long. The CDR3: CASSSGTGGDEQYF. CDR3 nucleotide sequence: TGTGCCAGCAGTTCCGGGACAGGGGGCGACGAGCAGTACTTC.

The chain couples TRBV11-3 to TRBJ2-1, with 7 bases lining up with TRBD2. The CDR3 spans 13 residues. Per the germline V gene, CDR1 is SGHNT and CDR2 is YENEEA. Losses at the gene ends were 1 base for V and 8 bases for J; bases not matched to a gene: 2. In nucleotides, the CDR3 is TGTGCCAGCAGCTTAGCGGGAGGCGATGAGCAGTTCTTC. Protein product: CASSLAGGDEQFF.

The table lists this clone with a count of one. Other DNA sequences in this specimen translate into the identical CDR3. The gene calls are TRBV11-3 and TRBJ2-7; a weak D match, TRBD1 (7 bases). This CDR3 spans 13 amino acids. Trimming stripped 2 bases from V and 3 bases from J, with 8 bases between. Germline CDR1 and CDR2: SGHNT and YENEEA. For the CDR3, the DNA is TGTGCCAGCAGCTTACAGGGGGGCTACGAGCAGTACTTC. It codes for CASSLQGGYEQYF. The full variable domain, its missing parts supplied by reference TRBV11-3 and TRBJ2-7, is EAGVVQSPRYKIIEKKQPVAFWCNPISGHNTLYWYLQNLGQGPELLIRYENEEAVDDSQLPKDRFSAERLKGVDSTLKIQPAELGDSAVYLCASSLQGGYEQYFGPGTRLTVT.

V and J are TRBV27 and TRBJ1-2, with TRBD1 matching over 12 bases. This CDR3 has 17 amino acids. The V gene end was trimmed by 6 bases and the J gene end by 4 bases; junction bases not matched to a gene: 12. Germline V gene lookup returns CDR1 MNHEY and CDR2 SMNVEV (reference sequence). The CDR3 nucleotides are TGTGCCAGCAGCCAAAACCGGGACAGGGGGCGCTTCTATGGCTACACCTTC. Amino acid sequence: CASSQNRDRGRFYGYTF.

This rearrangement joins TRBV25-1 to TRBJ1-2, with a possible D match to TRBD1 (5 bases). Germline V gene lookup returns CDR1 MGHDK and CDR2 SYGVNS. Trimming removed 8 bases from V and 1 base from J, with 14 bases in between. The CDR3 has 14 residues. Here the CDR3 reads CASRYAGDNYGYTF. CDR3 coding DNA: TGTGCCAGCCGGTACGCGGGGGATAACTATGGCTACACCTTC.

The V and J genes are TRBV7-2 and TRBJ1-2, with D possibly matching TRBD1 (6 bases). With 5 bases removed from V and 13 bases from J, the gap between germline ends came to 17 bases. The length of the CDR3 is 12 residues. Germline CDR1 reads SGHTA; CDR2 reads FQGNSA. In DNA, the CDR3 is TGTGCCAGCAGCCCTGGGGGCAGGGGTTCCACCTTC. Its protein is CASSPGGRGSTF. The entire variable domain, with the rest obtained from reference TRBV7-2 and TRBJ1-2, is as follows: GAGVSQSPSNKVTEKGKDVELRCDPISGHTALYWYRQSLGQGLEFLIYFQGNSAPDKSGLPSDRFSAERTGGSVSTLTIQRTQQEDSAVYLCASSPGGRGSTFGSGTRLTVV.

The rearrangement links TRBV2 to TRBJ1-4; D might be TRBD1 (6 bases). V was clipped by 3 bases and J by 6 bases, with 8 bases between them. The germline V gene encodes CDR1 SNHLY and CDR2 FYNNEI. This CDR3 spans 13 amino acids. CDR3 bases: TGTGCCAGCAGTGACAGGGGAGATGAAAAACTGTTTTTT. Amino acid sequence: CASSDRGDEKLFF.

This chain uses TRBV18 with TRBJ2-4; D remains ambiguous. Trimming stripped 3 bases from V and 1 base from J, with 16 bases between. The length of the CDR3 is 17 residues. Germline-derived CDR1 and CDR2 are KGHSH and LQKENI. CDR3 sequence (DNA): TGTGCCAGCTCACCCCCGCGGATACCACTGGCCAAAAACATTCAGTACTTC. Translating it yields CASSPPRIPLAKNIQYF. The full variable domain, completed using reference TRBV18 and TRBJ2-4, is NAGVMQNPRHLVRRRGQEARLRCSPMKGHSHVYWYRQLPEEGLKFMVYLQKENIIDESGMPKERFSAEFPKEGPSILRIQQVVRGDSAAYFCASSPPRIPLAKNIQYFGAGTRLSVL.

This chain uses TRBV18 with TRBJ2-7, with a tentative D call TRBD2 (5 bases). CDR3 length: 15 amino acids. V dropped 5 bases and J dropped 0 bases, with 14 bases sitting between them. Germline V gene sequence: CDR1 KGHSH, CDR2 LQKENI. CDR3 residues: CASSREGTSSYEQYF. The CDR3 DNA reads TGTGCCAGCTCAAGGGAAGGTACTAGCTCCTACGAGCAGTACTTC.